The clone carrying this T cell receptor beta chain was seen a handful of times. Its cognate antigen is unknown. The data derive from a study of graft-versus-host responses after intestinal transplantation. Study-wide context: Recipients got multivisceral, liver-intestinal, or isolated intestinal transplants. Anti-thymocyte globulin induction was given to all recipients, followed by tacrolimus and steroids for around three years.

Study conclusions and caveats: Early declines in HvG clones that occurred post-transplant were associated with peak circulating GvH clone levels.

J gave up 6 bases and V 2 bases, and 0 bases lay outside the gene matches. The CDR3 is 14 residues long. Germline-derived CDR1 and CDR2 are MGHDK and SYGVNS. Profiling relied on immunoSEQ multiplex PCR, and the TCRdb table lists in-frame clones only, not all of them. The sample lists 3,800 or so clones; about 87% were seen once. As for time point: postoperative day 105 after intestinal transplantation (dayNNNN = postoperative day). Graft specimens yielded both intraepithelial and lamina propria lymphocytes. The chain employs TRBV25-1 and TRBJ1-5; 11 bases fit TRBD1. This sequence was found in a human patient who received an intestinal transplant, so some T cells may come from the graft donor. The input for sequencing was ileum tissue, taken 105 days after intestinal transplantation. The CDR3, as DNA: TGTGCCAGCAGTGAAGGACAGGGGGCTCAGCCCCAGCATTTT. Its translation is CASSEGQGAQPQHF.